This T cell receptor (beta chain) was recorded in a study of control samples from healthy donors and cancer patients. This clone was detected only once. Data came from immunoSEQ multiplex PCR; TCRdb stores just in-frame clones and leaves some out. Of about 130,000 clones in the sample, 80% to 95% were seen once. Trimming removed 2 bases from V and 0 bases from J; junction bases left unmatched: 2. The V gene's germline CDR1 is KGHSH and CDR2 LQKENI. CDR3 length: 15 residues. V usage is TRBV18 and J usage is TRBJ2-5, with 8 bases identical to TRBD2. This TCR came from a woman in her forties or fifties in good health. Specimen: blood. CDR3 nucleotide sequence: TGTGCCAGCTCACCAAACGGGGGGGACCAAGAGACCCAGTACTTC. It yields the protein CASSPNGGDQETQYF.